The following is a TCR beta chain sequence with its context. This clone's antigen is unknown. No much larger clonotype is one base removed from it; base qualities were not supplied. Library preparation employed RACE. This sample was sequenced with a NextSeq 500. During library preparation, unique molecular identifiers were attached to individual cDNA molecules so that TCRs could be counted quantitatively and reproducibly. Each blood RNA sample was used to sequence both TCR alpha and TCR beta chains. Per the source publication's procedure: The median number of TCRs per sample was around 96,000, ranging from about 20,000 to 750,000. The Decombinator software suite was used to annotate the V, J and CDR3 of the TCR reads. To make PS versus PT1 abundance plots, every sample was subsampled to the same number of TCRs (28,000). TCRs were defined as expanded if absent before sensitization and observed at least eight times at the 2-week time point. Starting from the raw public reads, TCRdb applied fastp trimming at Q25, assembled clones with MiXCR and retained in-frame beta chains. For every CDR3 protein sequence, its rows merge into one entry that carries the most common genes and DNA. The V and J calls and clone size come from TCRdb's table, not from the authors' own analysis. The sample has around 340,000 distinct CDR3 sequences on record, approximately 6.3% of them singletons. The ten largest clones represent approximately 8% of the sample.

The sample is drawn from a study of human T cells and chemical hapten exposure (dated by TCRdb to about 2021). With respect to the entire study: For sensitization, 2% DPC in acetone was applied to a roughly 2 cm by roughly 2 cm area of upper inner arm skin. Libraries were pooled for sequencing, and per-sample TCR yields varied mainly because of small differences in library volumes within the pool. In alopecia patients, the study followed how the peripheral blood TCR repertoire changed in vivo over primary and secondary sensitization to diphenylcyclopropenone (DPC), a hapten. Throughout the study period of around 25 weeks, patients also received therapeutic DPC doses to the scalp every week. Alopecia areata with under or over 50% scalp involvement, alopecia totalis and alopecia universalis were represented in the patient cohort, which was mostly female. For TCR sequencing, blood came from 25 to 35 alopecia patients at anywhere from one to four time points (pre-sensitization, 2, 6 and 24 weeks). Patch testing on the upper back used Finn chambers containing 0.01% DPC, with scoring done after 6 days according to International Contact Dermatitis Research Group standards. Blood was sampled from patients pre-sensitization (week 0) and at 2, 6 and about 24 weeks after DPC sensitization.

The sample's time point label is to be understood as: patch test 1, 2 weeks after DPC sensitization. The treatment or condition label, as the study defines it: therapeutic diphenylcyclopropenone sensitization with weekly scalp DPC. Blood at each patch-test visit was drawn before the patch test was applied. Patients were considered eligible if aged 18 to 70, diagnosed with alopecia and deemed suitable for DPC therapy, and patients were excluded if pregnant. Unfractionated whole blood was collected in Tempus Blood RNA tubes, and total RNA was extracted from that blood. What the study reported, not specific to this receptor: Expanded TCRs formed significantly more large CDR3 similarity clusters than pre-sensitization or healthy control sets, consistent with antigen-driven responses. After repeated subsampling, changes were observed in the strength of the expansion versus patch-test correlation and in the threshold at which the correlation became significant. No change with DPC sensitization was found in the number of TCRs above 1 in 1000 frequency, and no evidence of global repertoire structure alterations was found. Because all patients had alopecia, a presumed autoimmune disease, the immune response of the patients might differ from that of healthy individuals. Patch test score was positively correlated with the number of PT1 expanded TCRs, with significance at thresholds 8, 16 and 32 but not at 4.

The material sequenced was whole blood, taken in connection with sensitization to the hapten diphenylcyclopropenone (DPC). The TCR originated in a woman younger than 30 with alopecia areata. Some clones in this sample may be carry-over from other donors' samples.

Here the CDR3 is given as CANPTGRNYGYTF. The sequence in DNA is TGTGCCAACCCGACAGGGAGGAACTATGGCTACACCTTC. Here the chain combines TRBV6-2 or TRBV6-3 and TRBJ1-2; 7 middle bases align to TRBD1. The CDR3 starts with the cysteine, ends with the phenylalanine, and has 13 residues. The CDR3 DNA has 39 bases and is translated from base 1. The germline V gene encodes CDR1 MNHEY and CDR2 SVGEGT. V is trimmed back by 10 bases and J by 2 bases, and the junction contains 7 bases that no gene match accounts for.